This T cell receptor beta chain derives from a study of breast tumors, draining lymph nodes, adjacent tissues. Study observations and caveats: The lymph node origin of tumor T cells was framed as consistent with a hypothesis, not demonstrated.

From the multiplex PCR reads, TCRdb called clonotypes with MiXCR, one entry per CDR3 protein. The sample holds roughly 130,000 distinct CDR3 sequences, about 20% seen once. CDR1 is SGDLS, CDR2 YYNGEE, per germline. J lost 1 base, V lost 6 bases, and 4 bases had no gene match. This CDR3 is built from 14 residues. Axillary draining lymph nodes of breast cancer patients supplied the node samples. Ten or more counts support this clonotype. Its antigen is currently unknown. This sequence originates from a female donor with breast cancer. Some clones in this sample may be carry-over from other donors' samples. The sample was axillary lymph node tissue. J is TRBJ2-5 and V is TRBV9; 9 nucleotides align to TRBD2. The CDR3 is CASTPSGTQETQYF. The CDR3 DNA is TGTGCCAGCACCCCTAGCGGGACCCAAGAGACCCAGTACTTC.